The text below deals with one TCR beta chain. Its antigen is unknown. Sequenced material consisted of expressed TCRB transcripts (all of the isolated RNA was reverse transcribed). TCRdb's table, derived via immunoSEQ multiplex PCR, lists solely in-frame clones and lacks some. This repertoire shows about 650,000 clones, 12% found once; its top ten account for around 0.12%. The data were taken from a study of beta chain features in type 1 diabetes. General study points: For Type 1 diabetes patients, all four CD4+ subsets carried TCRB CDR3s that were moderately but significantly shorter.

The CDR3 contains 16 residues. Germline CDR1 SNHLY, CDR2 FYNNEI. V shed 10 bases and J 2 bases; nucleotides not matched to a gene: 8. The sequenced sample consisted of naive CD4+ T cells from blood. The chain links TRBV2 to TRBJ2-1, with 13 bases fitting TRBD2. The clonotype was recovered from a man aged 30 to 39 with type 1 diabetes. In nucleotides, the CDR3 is TGTGCCACCCGGGGACTAGCGGGGTTTGCCTACAATGAGCAGTTCTTC. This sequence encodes CATRGLAGFAYNEQFF.